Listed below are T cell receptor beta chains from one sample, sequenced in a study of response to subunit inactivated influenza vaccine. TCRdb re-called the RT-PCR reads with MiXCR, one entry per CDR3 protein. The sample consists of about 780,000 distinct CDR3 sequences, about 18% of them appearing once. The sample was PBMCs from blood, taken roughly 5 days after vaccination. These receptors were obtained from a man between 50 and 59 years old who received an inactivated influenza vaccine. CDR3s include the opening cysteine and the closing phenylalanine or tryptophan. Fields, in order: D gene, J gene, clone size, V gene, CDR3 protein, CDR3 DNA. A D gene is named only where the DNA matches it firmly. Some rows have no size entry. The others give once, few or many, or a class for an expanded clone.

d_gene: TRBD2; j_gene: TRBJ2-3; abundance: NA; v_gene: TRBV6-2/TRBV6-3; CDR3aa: CASSYSALVSSGGSTDTQYF; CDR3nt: TGTGCCAGCAGTTACTCGGCTTTAGTATCTAGCGGGGGTAGCACAGATACGCAGTATTTT
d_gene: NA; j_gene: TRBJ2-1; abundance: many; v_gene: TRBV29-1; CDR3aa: CSVIDKERYNEQFF; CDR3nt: TGCAGCGTTATTGACAAGGAACGCTACAATGAGCAGTTCTTC
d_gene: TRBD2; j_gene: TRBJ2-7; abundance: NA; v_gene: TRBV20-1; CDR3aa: CSAQASIIAGGLEQYF; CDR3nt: TGCAGTGCTCAGGCAAGCATAATAGCGGGGGGGCTCGAGCAGTACTTC
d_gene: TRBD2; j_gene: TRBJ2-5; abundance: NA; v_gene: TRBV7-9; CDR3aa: CASSLILADQETQYF; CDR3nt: TGTGCCAGCAGCTTGATACTAGCGGATCAAGAGACCCAGTACTTC
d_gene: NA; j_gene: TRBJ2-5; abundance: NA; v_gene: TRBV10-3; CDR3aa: CARRDPRETQYF; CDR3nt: TGTGCGAGGAGGGACCCCAGGGAGACCCAGTACTTC
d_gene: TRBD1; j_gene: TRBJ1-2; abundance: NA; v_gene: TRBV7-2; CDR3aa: CASSFGQGERYTF; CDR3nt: TGTGCCAGCAGCTTTGGACAGGGTGAACGCTACACCTTC
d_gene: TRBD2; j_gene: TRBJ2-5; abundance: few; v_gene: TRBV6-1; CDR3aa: CASSKAGAYETQYF; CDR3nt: TGTGCCAGCAGTAAAGCGGGAGCTTATGAGACCCAGTACTTC
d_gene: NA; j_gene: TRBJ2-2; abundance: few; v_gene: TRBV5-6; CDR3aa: CASSLDYGELFF; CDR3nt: TGTGCCAGCAGCCTGGACTACGGGGAGCTGTTTTTT
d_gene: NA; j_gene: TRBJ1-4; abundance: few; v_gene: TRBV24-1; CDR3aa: CATDRGPNEKLFF; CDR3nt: TGTGCCACCGACAGAGGCCCGAATGAAAAACTGTTTTTT
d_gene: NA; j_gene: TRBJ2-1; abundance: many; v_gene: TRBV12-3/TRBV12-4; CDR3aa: CASSFLPQYNEQFF; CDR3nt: TGTGCCAGCAGTTTTCTTCCACAGTACAATGAGCAGTTCTTC